A single sample is the source of the 19 T cell receptor beta chains below, sequenced in a study of spatial heterogeneity in lung cancer. In TCRdb, the 5' RACE reads were re-called with MiXCR into one record per CDR3 protein. The sample carries some 54,000 distinct CDR3 sequences, 6% to 8.5% recorded once. Documented time point: blood at routine non-recurrence follow-up after resection. Whole RNA obtained from tumor, nontumor lung or frozen PBMC underwent sequencing without sorting. The sample here was PBMCs, taken at follow-up. These receptors originate from a female donor with early-stage non-small cell lung cancer.

This clonotype came up many times. The V gene is TRBV12-3 or TRBV12-4, the J gene TRBJ2-7; tentative D call: TRBD1 (5 bases). With 3 bases removed from V and 3 bases from J, the gap between germline ends came to 21 bases. The CDR3 spans 17 residues. Here the CDR3 DNA reads TGTGCCAGCAGTTTGGGGCAGGGTGGCTTCCTTAACTACGAGCAGTACTTC. It encodes CASSLGQGGFLNYEQYF.

At least ten counts were recorded for this clonotype. The chain couples TRBV7-8 to TRBJ1-5, with D perhaps TRBD1 (5 bases). The ends were cut back, 5 bases at V and 3 bases at J, with 11 bases in the middle. The germline V gene has CDR1 SGHVS and CDR2 FQNEAQ. The CDR3 runs to 14 residues. The CDR3 region is CASSITGHNQPQHF. The DNA of the CDR3 is TGTGCCAGCAGCATCACAGGCCACAATCAGCCCCAGCATTTT.

Many counts were recorded for this clonotype. The V gene is TRBV5-1, the J gene TRBJ2-1; possibly TRBD1 for D (5 bases). In germline, CDR1 is SGHRS, CDR2 YFSETQ. The CDR3 is made up of 15 amino acids. The V end was cut by 3 bases, the J end by 5 bases, with 15 bases between. The CDR3 reads CASSSPEWGHNEQFF. The CDR3 DNA follows: TGCGCCAGCAGCTCGCCTGAGTGGGGCCACAATGAGCAGTTCTTC.

This clonotype has at least ten counts. The V and J genes are TRBV28 and TRBJ2-7; TRBD2 agrees at 8 bases. V lost 4 bases, J lost 2 bases, and 7 bases stayed unmatched. This CDR3 has 15 amino acids. Germline V gene data show CDR1 as MDHEN and CDR2 as SYDVKM. The CDR3 DNA sequence: TGTGCCAGCAGTTCCTACCGGGGGGGGACCTACGAGCAGTACTTC. Its translation: CASSSYRGGTYEQYF.

This clonotype was picked up many times. This sequence joins TRBV28 and TRBJ1-2; TRBD1 agrees at 7 bases. The V segment lost 5 bases and the J segment 0 bases; nucleotides outside the gene matches: 6. Germline V CDR1 and CDR2: MDHEN, SYDVKM. The CDR3 runs to 15 residues. The CDR3 nucleotides read TGTGCCAGCAGTCCGGGACAGAAAGCTAACTATGGCTACACCTTC. Residues: CASSPGQKANYGYTF.

At least ten counts were recorded for this clonotype. V and J are TRBV30 and TRBJ1-2; D not certain. The CDR3 extends over 12 amino acids. Germline V CDR1 and CDR2: GTSNPN, SVGIG (reference sequence). Trimming pared 2 bases from V and 5 bases from J, leaving 9 bases between. DNA for the CDR3: TGTGCCTGGAGTAAACAGTTTTATGGCTACACCTTC. Its translation is CAWSKQFYGYTF.

This clonotype has a count of ten or more. The chain employs TRBV2 and TRBJ2-1; 10 bases are a match to TRBD2. CDR3 length: 15 residues. V lost 4 bases to trimming and J lost 4 bases; unmatched junction nucleotides: 4. Germline-derived CDR1 and CDR2 are SNHLY and FYNNEI. The CDR3 is CASSALAGVYNEQFF. The CDR3 nucleotides are TGTGCCAGCAGTGCTCTAGCGGGGGTTTACAATGAGCAGTTCTTC.

Comments on this clonotype: Since a much larger clone is just one base distant, this may be a read error. CDR3 protein: CASSGTSPGELFF. In DNA form, the CDR3 reads TGTGCCAGCAGCGGGACTAGCCCCGGGGAGCTGTTTTTT. This chain links TRBV6-2 or TRBV6-3 with TRBJ2-2; 9 nucleotides match TRBD2. Trimming removed 6 bases from V and 6 bases from J; junction bases left unmatched: 2. The germline gives CDR1 MNHEY, CDR2 SVGEGT. The CDR3 is 13 residues long.

This rearrangement joins TRBV29-1 to TRBJ1-1; a possible D gene is TRBD1 (5 bases). The CDR3 spans 13 residues. Trimming cost V 8 bases and J 1 base, with 14 bases left between them. CDR1 and CDR2 from the germline V gene are SQVTM and ANQGSEA. For the CDR3, the DNA is TGCAGCTCGGGAGGGCAGGGGAACACTGAAGCTTTCTTT. This encodes CSSGGQGNTEAFF. Filled out from reference TRBV29-1 and TRBJ1-1, the complete variable domain reads SAVISQKPSRDICQRGTSLTIQCQVDSQVTMMFWYRQQPGQSLTLIATANQGSEATYESGFVIDKFPISRPNLTFSTLTVSNMSPEDSSIYLCSSGGQGNTEAFFGQGTRLTVV.

This clonotype has just a few counts. The chain has TRBV5-1 and TRBJ2-2; D not resolved. The V and J ends lost 4 bases and 0 bases respectively, with 7 bases between them. The CDR3 is made up of 14 amino acids. CDR1 SGHRS and CDR2 YFSETQ come from the germline V gene. The CDR3 bases are TGCGCCAGCAGCGGTGGTCCGAACACCGGGGAGCTGTTTTTT. Protein: CASSGGPNTGELFF.

This clonotype has ten or more counts. CDR3: CASSLVGTNEQFF. For the CDR3, the DNA is TGTGCCAGCAGCTTGGTAGGGACCAATGAGCAGTTCTTC. The chain uses TRBV5-6 and TRBJ2-1, with D possibly being TRBD1 or TRBD2 (5 bases each). This CDR3 region has 13 residues. Germline V gives CDR1 SGHDT, CDR2 YYEEEE. V gave up 0 bases and J gave up 6 bases, with 7 bases separating them.

This clonotype occurred a few times. The chain joins TRBV2 to TRBJ1-2; D gene ambiguous. CDR1 is SNHLY, CDR2 FYNNEI, per germline. The CDR3 totals 14 residues. V was trimmed by 1 base and J by 4 bases, leaving 10 bases between them. The CDR3 bases are TGTGCCAGCAGTGAAGATTGGAATACCTATGGCTACACCTTC. Translating it yields CASSEDWNTYGYTF.

This clonotype was counted between two and nine times. V gene TRBV6-2 or TRBV6-3 combines with J gene TRBJ1-1; the match to TRBD1 covers 7 bases. Germline V gene sequence: CDR1 MNHEY, CDR2 SVGEGT. J gave up 3 bases and V 2 bases, and 12 bases lay outside the gene matches. The CDR3 extends over 17 amino acids. CDR3: CASSYPTGTGEDTEAFF. The DNA of the CDR3 is TGTGCCAGCAGTTACCCGACAGGGACGGGGGAGGACACTGAAGCTTTCTTT.

This clonotype was seen ten or more times. This chain uses TRBV7-2 with TRBJ2-3; D call uncertain. The CDR3 has 15 amino acids. Trimming left V 5 bases short and J 3 bases short, with 15 bases between. Germline V CDR1 and CDR2: SGHTA, FQGNSA. The CDR3 loop is CASSLKTAFTDTQYF. CDR3 bases: TGTGCCAGCAGCCTAAAAACCGCCTTTACAGATACGCAGTATTTT.

In its sample, this clonotype was seen many times. The chain employs TRBV7-2 and TRBJ2-1; 12 bases fit TRBD2. The V gene end was trimmed by 4 bases and the J gene end by 7 bases; junction bases not matched to a gene: 8. Per germline, CDR1 SGHTA and CDR2 FQGNSA. The CDR3 spans 16 residues. The CDR3 loop reads CASSSRRLAGDNEQFF. CDR3 DNA sequence: TGTGCCAGCAGCTCCCGTCGACTAGCGGGGGATAATGAGCAGTTCTTC.

This clonotype was detected only a few times. The rearrangement joins TRBV5-1 to TRBJ2-1; tentatively, D is TRBD1 (6 bases). CDR3 size: 14 residues. Trimming took 6 bases from V and 5 from J, leaving 15 bases between them. Germline V CDR1 and CDR2: SGHRS, YFSETQ. CDR3 DNA: TGCGCCAGCAAATTGAGGACAGAAAACAATGAGCAGTTCTTC. Its translation is CASKLRTENNEQFF.

This clonotype was picked up a small number of times. The chain combines TRBV18 with TRBJ1-1; a possible D gene is TRBD1 (6 bases). Germline values: CDR1 KGHSH, CDR2 LQKENI. The CDR3 is 18 residues long. V lost 2 bases and J lost 2, with 21 bases in between. The CDR3 reads CASSPFPPGQRINTEAFF. The CDR3 coding sequence is TGTGCCAGCTCACCATTCCCCCCTGGACAGCGCATAAACACTGAAGCTTTCTTT. Variable domain in full (rest from reference TRBV18 and TRBJ1-1): NAGVMQNPRHLVRRRGQEARLRCSPMKGHSHVYWYRQLPEEGLKFMVYLQKENIIDESGMPKERFSAEFPKEGPSILRIQQVVRGDSAAYFCASSPFPPGQRINTEAFFGQGTRLTVV.

Many counts were recorded for this clonotype. The gene calls are TRBV12-3 or TRBV12-4 and TRBJ1-4; 9 nucleotides match TRBD1. V dropped 6 bases and J dropped 8; count of bases not matched to a gene: 7. This CDR3 region has 14 residues. The CDR3 here is CASRSTGGGEKLFF. The CDR3 DNA follows: TGTGCCAGCAGGTCTACAGGGGGCGGCGAAAAACTGTTTTTT.

This clonotype occurred a few times. The V gene is TRBV28, the J gene TRBJ1-5, with D maybe TRBD1 (5 bases). Trimming pared 8 bases from V and 4 bases from J, leaving 18 bases between. The germline V gene encodes CDR1 MDHEN and CDR2 SYDVKM. The length of the CDR3 is 15 residues. The CDR3 is CASRSQGRGNQPQHF. The CDR3 DNA reads as TGTGCCAGCCGAAGCCAGGGTCGAGGGAATCAGCCCCAGCATTTT.